The rows below give T cell receptor beta chains drawn from one sample of a study of cytomegalovirus exposure and HLA in healthy donors. Method: immunoSEQ multiplex PCR; TCRdb's copy keeps in-frame clones and lacks some. The sample shows around 130,000 clones, 80% to 85% of them seen only once. What was sequenced was PBMCs. These receptors were obtained from a young man in good health and CMV-seronegative. The CDR3 runs from the conserved cysteine through the conserved F or W. A D gene is named only where the DNA matches it firmly. Clone size appears in some rows only: once, few, many, or a class for an expanded clone.

cdr3_nt: TGTGCCAGCATCCGCCGGACAGGGATGTCCTATGGCTACACCTTC; cdr3_aa: CASIRRTGMSYGYTF; clone_size: -; v_call: TRBV6-5; j_call: TRBJ1-2; d_call: TRBD1
cdr3_nt: TGTGCCAGCAGCCAAAAGCGGAATTCACCCCTCCACTTT; cdr3_aa: CASSQKRNSPLHF; clone_size: -; v_call: TRBV4-2; j_call: TRBJ1-6; d_call: -
cdr3_nt: TGTGCCAGCAGCTTCGCAAGAGTGGATGGCTACACCTTC; cdr3_aa: CASSFARVDGYTF; clone_size: -; v_call: TRBV11-2; j_call: TRBJ1-2; d_call: -
cdr3_nt: TGCAGTGCCCGAGGGCTATACGAGCAGTACTTC; cdr3_aa: CSARGLYEQYF; clone_size: few; v_call: TRBV20-1; j_call: TRBJ2-7; d_call: -
cdr3_nt: TGTGCCAGCAGCTCGGCCGGGACAGGGAATTTCTACGAGCAGTACTTC; cdr3_aa: CASSSAGTGNFYEQYF; clone_size: -; v_call: TRBV5-4; j_call: TRBJ2-7; d_call: TRBD1
cdr3_nt: TGTGCCTGGGGGGGCAGGGCTGGGACCCAGTACTTC; cdr3_aa: CAWGGRAGTQYF; clone_size: -; v_call: TRBV30; j_call: TRBJ2-5; d_call: -
cdr3_nt: TGTGCCAGCAGTCTAATAGCGGGGACCGGGGAGCTGTTTTTT; cdr3_aa: CASSLIAGTGELFF; clone_size: -; v_call: TRBV28; j_call: TRBJ2-2; d_call: TRBD2
cdr3_nt: TGTGCCAGCAGCTTAGGAGGCGGTGCAACTAATGAAAAACTGTTTTTT; cdr3_aa: CASSLGGGATNEKLFF; clone_size: -; v_call: TRBV7-6; j_call: TRBJ1-4; d_call: -
cdr3_nt: TGTGCCAGCAGCTTTGAGTTGGACACTGAAGCTTTCTTT; cdr3_aa: CASSFELDTEAFF; clone_size: -; v_call: TRBV5-6; j_call: TRBJ1-1; d_call: -
cdr3_nt: TGTGCCAGCAGCCCCCCGGGCGCCCCCGACAGGGGGCGCGGCTACACCTTC; cdr3_aa: CASSPPGAPDRGRGYTF; clone_size: -; v_call: TRBV7-2; j_call: TRBJ1-2; d_call: TRBD1
cdr3_nt: TGTTCCAGCAGCTCCTACACAGGGGCGCGAACAACCGGGGAGCTGTTTTTT; cdr3_aa: CSSSSYTGARTTGELFF; clone_size: -; v_call: TRBV7-9; j_call: TRBJ2-2; d_call: TRBD1
cdr3_nt: TGCGCCAGCAGCGCGGACACGGGCGAGGTTACGCAGTATTTT; cdr3_aa: CASSADTGEVTQYF; clone_size: -; v_call: TRBV5-1; j_call: TRBJ2-3; d_call: -
cdr3_nt: TGTGCCATCAGTGAGTCGGGCCCCTACGAGCAGTACTTC; cdr3_aa: CAISESGPYEQYF; clone_size: -; v_call: TRBV10-3; j_call: TRBJ2-7; d_call: -
cdr3_nt: TGTGCCAGCAGCTTAGTTTCTGGGCAGGGTGGGCTCTACGAGCAGTACTTC; cdr3_aa: CASSLVSGQGGLYEQYF; clone_size: -; v_call: TRBV7-6; j_call: TRBJ2-7; d_call: -
cdr3_nt: TGTGCCAGCAGCTTACGTGGACAGGGGGCGCCCGGGGAGCTGTTTTTT; cdr3_aa: CASSLRGQGAPGELFF; clone_size: -; v_call: TRBV7-9; j_call: TRBJ2-2; d_call: TRBD1
cdr3_nt: TGTGCCTGGAGTGTTTCCCGGACCCTAGGGGCCTGGGACACTGAAGCTTTCTTT; cdr3_aa: CAWSVSRTLGAWDTEAFF; clone_size: few; v_call: TRBV30; j_call: TRBJ1-1; d_call: -
cdr3_nt: TGTGCCAGCAGTGCGTCCGTACCTAATGAAAAACTGTTTTTT; cdr3_aa: CASSASVPNEKLFF; clone_size: -; v_call: TRBV27; j_call: TRBJ1-4; d_call: -
cdr3_nt: TGTGCCAGCAGTGGGTGGGACAGGGGGAAGACTGAAGCTTTCTTT; cdr3_aa: CASSGWDRGKTEAFF; clone_size: -; v_call: TRBV27; j_call: TRBJ1-1; d_call: TRBD1
cdr3_nt: TGCGCCAGCAGCTTGTCAGCGCGGGATGAGCAGTTCTTC; cdr3_aa: CASSLSARDEQFF; clone_size: -; v_call: TRBV5-1; j_call: TRBJ2-1; d_call: -
cdr3_nt: TGTGCCAGCAATCCCGACGGTAGCCAGCCCCAGCATTTT; cdr3_aa: CASNPDGSQPQHF; clone_size: -; v_call: TRBV5-5; j_call: TRBJ1-5; d_call: -
cdr3_nt: TGTGCCAGCGGATTAGAAGTGGGGGGGGCCTACGAGCAGTACTTC; cdr3_aa: CASGLEVGGAYEQYF; clone_size: -; v_call: TRBV27; j_call: TRBJ2-7; d_call: TRBD2
cdr3_nt: TGCGCCAGCAGCTTGACAGTACAAGAGACCCAGTACTTC; cdr3_aa: CASSLTVQETQYF; clone_size: -; v_call: TRBV5-1; j_call: TRBJ2-5; d_call: -
cdr3_nt: TGTGCCAGCAGCACCGGCGGAACATCGCCCGTGACCCAGTACTTC; cdr3_aa: CASSTGGTSPVTQYF; clone_size: -; v_call: TRBV5-4; j_call: TRBJ2-5; d_call: -
cdr3_nt: TGTGCCAGCAGTACGGGACAAACGAAGAGGACTTTCTTT; cdr3_aa: CASSTGQTKRTFF; clone_size: -; v_call: TRBV27; j_call: TRBJ1-1; d_call: -
cdr3_nt: TGCAGCGTTGAAGATGGACACCAGTATGGCTACACCTTC; cdr3_aa: CSVEDGHQYGYTF; clone_size: -; v_call: TRBV29-1; j_call: TRBJ1-2; d_call: -
cdr3_nt: TGTGCCAGCAGCTATACAGTGAATAATTCACCCCTCCACTTT; cdr3_aa: CASSYTVNNSPLHF; clone_size: -; v_call: TRBV7-2; j_call: TRBJ1-6; d_call: -
cdr3_nt: TGTGCCAGCATCCAAACAGCGGGGGCCCAAACCGGGGAGCTGTTTTTT; cdr3_aa: CASIQTAGAQTGELFF; clone_size: -; v_call: TRBV7-9; j_call: TRBJ2-2; d_call: TRBD2
cdr3_nt: TGTGCCAGCAGCTCACTTGCGGGGGGGAATGAGCAGTTCTTC; cdr3_aa: CASSSLAGGNEQFF; clone_size: once; v_call: TRBV7-2; j_call: TRBJ2-1; d_call: TRBD2
cdr3_nt: TGTGCCAGCAGCGGACGACAGGGAAGAGACAATCAGCCCCAGCATTTT; cdr3_aa: CASSGRQGRDNQPQHF; clone_size: -; v_call: TRBV7-9; j_call: TRBJ1-5; d_call: TRBD1
cdr3_nt: TGTGCCAGCAGCTATGGACAGGGCTCCTACGAGCAGTACTTC; cdr3_aa: CASSYGQGSYEQYF; clone_size: -; v_call: TRBV28; j_call: TRBJ2-7; d_call: TRBD1
cdr3_nt: TGTGCCAGCAGCTTGGCGGGGGGAAGTACCAAAAACATTCAGTACTTC; cdr3_aa: CASSLAGGSTKNIQYF; clone_size: once; v_call: TRBV5-6; j_call: TRBJ2-4; d_call: TRBD2